Below, 5 T cell receptor beta chains from the same sample are listed, as sequenced in a study of cytomegalovirus exposure and HLA in healthy donors. Both 60 Vbeta primers and 13 Jbeta primers went into the PCR. This table comes from immunoSEQ multiplex PCR, and its TCRdb copy is limited to in-frame clones, with some not included. The profile shows 150,000 to 200,000 clones, around 80% of them singletons. Sequencing was carried out using PBMCs. These receptors originate from a woman aged 30 to 39 in good health and CMV-seropositive.

V gene TRBV5-6 combines with J gene TRBJ2-1; D gene unclear. Trimming stripped 4 bases from V and 4 bases from J, with 6 bases between. Germline V lookup: CDR1 SGHDT, CDR2 YYEEEE. CDR3 length equals 12 residues. This chain's CDR3 is CASSLSYNEQFF. The CDR3 DNA sequence: TGTGCCAGCAGCCTATCATACAATGAGCAGTTCTTC.

This sequence joins TRBV2 and TRBJ2-3; 8 bases align to TRBD2. The trim removed 6 bases at V and 3 bases at J, leaving 8 bases unmatched. The CDR3 loop spans 15 amino acids. The germline gives CDR1 SNHLY, CDR2 FYNNEI. CDR3: CASSPGTRTTDTQYF. The CDR3 bases are TGTGCCAGCAGCCCCGGGACTAGGACGACAGATACGCAGTATTTT.

This clone has just a few counts. This chain uses TRBV27 with TRBJ2-7, with TRBD2 matching over 12 bases. Germline assignment: CDR1 MNHEY and CDR2 SMNVEV (reference sequence). The CDR3 is 14 amino acids. V shed 2 bases, J shed 6 bases, and the junction held 2 bases outside the gene matches. CDR3 in amino acids: CASSLLAGGREQYF. CDR3 DNA: TGTGCCAGCAGTTTACTAGCGGGGGGGCGCGAGCAGTACTTC.

The rearrangement links TRBV7-6 to TRBJ2-1; 8 bases align to TRBD2. Germline values: CDR1 SGHVS, CDR2 FNYEAQ. This CDR3 is built from 16 residues. After removal of 3 bases from V and 2 bases from J, the junction contained 6 bases not matched to a gene. The CDR3 loop reads CASSFSRGGAYNEQFF. The CDR3 DNA sequence: TGTGCCAGCAGCTTCTCCCGGGGGGGGGCCTACAATGAGCAGTTCTTC.

The chain employs TRBV15 and TRBJ2-3; a possible D gene is TRBD1 (6 bases). The CDR3 runs to 15 residues. V lost 0 bases to trimming and J lost 4 bases, with 11 bases between them. Germline-derived CDR1 and CDR2 are LNHNV and YYDKDF (reference sequence). The CDR3 reads CATSREAGAADTQYF. As DNA, the CDR3 is TGTGCCACCAGCAGAGAAGCAGGGGCTGCAGATACGCAGTATTTT.